The 20 T cell receptor beta chains given below trace back to one sample, sequenced in a study of tumor-infiltrating lymphocytes in primary liver carcinoma. Total RNA amounting to roughly 480 ng was the source from which TCR beta cDNA was made with a constant-region primer. It was through three nested multiplex PCR rounds of slightly modified ARM-PCR that TCR beta libraries arose. A C-beta reverse primer was combined with TRBV1-TRBV30 forward primers in the first two PCR rounds, and each round had roughly 11 cycles. One entry per CDR3 protein results from TCRdb running MiXCR on the multiplex PCR reads. The sample holds fewer than 350,000 distinct CDR3 sequences, less than 75% seen once. They got blood RNA out of unsorted whole blood and also pulled out germline DNA. Sequenced sample: peripheral blood. All receptors derive from a man aged 40-49 years with primary liver carcinoma and hepatitis B virus infection.

The V gene is TRBV11-2, the J gene TRBJ1-2; D is unresolved. With 6 bases removed from V and 4 bases from J, the gap between germline ends came to 15 bases. From germline, CDR1 is SGHAT and CDR2 FQNNGV. The CDR3 is 14 residues long. CDR3 in DNA: TGTGCCAGCAGTGAAGGCCATAGCCCCTATGGCTACACCTTC. Translation: CASSEGHSPYGYTF. Drawing the rest from reference TRBV11-2 and TRBJ1-2, the complete variable domain is EAGVAQSPRYKIIEKRQSVAFWCNPISGHATLYWYQQILGQGPKLLIQFQNNGVVDDSQLPKDRFSAERLKGVDSTLKIQPAKLEDSAVYLCASSEGHSPYGYTFGSGTRLTVV.

In this sample, this clonotype turned up once. A read error is possible here, since a much larger clone lies one base away. CDR3 nucleotide sequence: TGCAGCGAGGAGACAGGGGGGAAGGCTTTCTTT. Translated: CSEETGGKAFF. This chain connects TRBV29-1 to TRBJ1-1; 9 bases align to TRBD1. The CDR3 covers 11 residues. Unmatched junction bases numbered 8, after V lost 7 bases and J lost 11 bases. Germline CDR1 reads SQVTM; CDR2 reads ANQGSEA. Looking up the rest from reference TRBV29-1 and TRBJ1-1 gives the full variable domain: SAVISQKPSRDICQRGTSLTIQCQVDSQVTMMFWYRQQPGQSLTLIATANQGSEATYESGFVIDKFPISRPNLTFSTLTVSNMSPEDSSIYLCSEETGGKAFFGQGTRLTVV.

As regards this clonotype: The junction does not match germline at one end; this may be a read error. The V call is TRBV30, the J call TRBJ2-5; D ambiguous. This CDR3 has 13 residues. The V gene's germline CDR1 is GTSNPN and CDR2 SVGIG (reference sequence). The chain's CDR3 is CDWSWNNQETQYF. CDR3 nucleotides: TGTGACTGGAGTTGGAACAACCAAGAGACCCAGTACTTC.

A note on this clonotype: One end of the junction varies from germline; a read error may be responsible. The CDR3 nucleotides read TGTGTTAGTGCCCTCGCCGACTTCGGAGATGAGCAGTTCTTC. This codes for CVSALADFGDEQFF. This chain connects TRBV12-5 to TRBJ2-1; D remains unclear. Germline CDR1 LGHNT, CDR2 FRNRAP. This CDR3 is 14 amino acids long.

To note about this clonotype: A read error may be the cause here, since a much bigger clone is one base away. The chain couples TRBV6-2 or TRBV6-3 to TRBJ2-1; maybe TRBD2 (5 bases). Germline V lookup: CDR1 MNHEY, CDR2 SVGEGT. The V gene lost 8 bases and the J gene lost 4 bases, with 18 bases spanning the gap. This CDR3 region has 15 residues. CDR3 residues: CASRPDYATYNEQFF. In nucleotides, the CDR3 is TGTGCCAGCCGCCCCGACTATGCCACATACAATGAGCAGTTCTTC.

The V call is TRBV11-3, the J call TRBJ2-2; D is possibly TRBD1 (6 bases). Trimming removed 8 bases from V and 7 bases from J, with 17 bases in between. Per germline, CDR1 SGHNT and CDR2 YENEEA. The CDR3 contains 14 residues. In nucleotides, the CDR3 is TGTGCCAGCTGCCCCCAGGGGTCAAACGGGGAGCTGTTTTTT. Encoded protein: CASCPQGSNGELFF.

This clonotype showed up many times. The J gene is TRBJ2-5, the V gene TRBV5-4; 12 bases are shared with TRBD2. The CDR3 has 15 amino acids. The ends lost 3 bases at V and 5 bases at J; junction bases unmatched: 5. In germline, CDR1 is SGHNT, CDR2 YYREEE (reference sequence). CDR3 loop: CASSSRLAGAETQYF. The CDR3 DNA follows: TGTGCCAGCAGCTCTCGACTAGCGGGAGCGGAGACCCAGTACTTC.

As to this clonotype: This may come from a read error, since a much larger clone is one base off. The V gene is TRBV7-8, the J gene TRBJ2-1; 9 nucleotides agree with TRBD2. The CDR3 has 19 amino acids. Germline V gene sequence: CDR1 SGHVS, CDR2 FQNEAQ. CDR3 region: CANSLMLAGTPSSYNEQFF. Here the CDR3 DNA reads TGTGCCAACAGCTTAATGCTAGCGGGAACTCCAAGCTCCTACAATGAGCAGTTCTTC.

This clonotype was counted ten times or more. The chain is built from TRBV4-2 and TRBJ2-7; a possible D gene is TRBD1 (5 bases). The CDR3 has 11 residues. V lost 3 bases, J lost 9 bases, and 9 bases lay in between. Germline assignment: CDR1 LGHNA and CDR2 YNFKEQ. In DNA form, the CDR3 reads TGTGCCAGCAGCCATCAGGGCAGGCAGTACTTC. Translating it yields CASSHQGRQYF.

With regard to this clonotype: Compared with germline, one end of the junction differs, possibly owing to a read error. This rearrangement joins TRBV12-3 or TRBV12-4 to TRBJ2-2; maybe TRBD2 (5 bases). The CDR3 sequence is 15 residues long. CDR3 protein: CASRLTPPATGVLFF. CDR3 DNA: TGTGCCAGCAGATTAACCCCTCCGGCCACCGGGGTGCTGTTTTTT.

In the case of this clonotype: A read error may explain this, as a much larger clone is one base away. This sequence joins TRBV4-3 and TRBJ2-1, with D perhaps matching TRBD2 (6 bases). Per germline, CDR1 LGHNA and CDR2 YSLEER. This CDR3 region has 14 residues. Here the CDR3 reads CTSSQRREGNEQFF. CDR3 nucleotide sequence: TGCACCAGCAGCCAAAGGCGGGAAGGAAATGAGCAGTTCTTC.

The sample holds many counts of this clonotype. V gene TRBV28 combines with J gene TRBJ2-5; 8 bases align to TRBD1. The CDR3 contains 13 residues. V lost 7 bases and J lost 2; bases outside the gene matches: 3. Germline V gives CDR1 MDHEN, CDR2 SYDVKM. The CDR3 region has the DNA TGTGCCAGCAATGGACAGGGACAAGAGACCCAGTACTTC. Translated: CASNGQGQETQYF.

V is TRBV5-4 and J is TRBJ2-1; TRBD2 matches 10 bases. The CDR3 sequence is 16 residues long. The V gene's germline CDR1 is SGHNT and CDR2 YYREEE (reference sequence). V shed 5 bases and J 6 bases; nucleotides not matched to a gene: 11. CDR3 bases: TGTGCCAGCAGACCCAGAGCGGGAGGGCCATCCAATGAGCAGTTCTTC. Its translation is CASRPRAGGPSNEQFF.

As concerns this clonotype: A much larger clone differs from this one at a single base, so this may be a read error. No conserved phenylalanine or tryptophan ends this CDR3, so it is likely a read error. This chain connects TRBV6-1 to TRBJ2-5; 9 nucleotides agree with TRBD1. The CDR3 contains 13 residues. Germline lookup yields CDR1 MNHNS and CDR2 SASEGT. Trimming took 4 bases from V and 4 from J; bases not matched to a gene: 1. CDR3 DNA sequence: TGTGCCAGCAGTGCGGGACAGGGAGAGACCCAGTACTCC. Translated: CASSAGQGETQYS.

To note about this clonotype: A much larger clone differs by one base, so this may be a read error. This chain joins TRBV28 and TRBJ2-5, with a weak D call TRBD1 (6 bases). Germline-derived CDR1 and CDR2 are MDHEN and SYDVKM. This CDR3 contains 14 residues. Here the CDR3 reads CVSSLTGQGETQYF. CDR3 coding DNA: TGTGTCAGCAGCCTCACAGGGCAGGGAGAGACCCAGTACTTC.

The table lists this clonotype with a few counts. Just one base apart from a much larger clone, this may be a read error. The chain joins TRBV29-1 to TRBJ2-1, with D possibly TRBD2 on 5 matching bases. The CDR3 spans 14 residues. CDR1 is SQVTM and CDR2 is ANQGSEA in the germline V gene. CDR3 sequence: CSLALGLAYNEQLF. The DNA for the CDR3 is TGCAGCCTAGCCTTAGGGCTGGCCTACAATGAGCAGTTATTC.

Comments on this clonotype: A junction boundary mismatches the germline segment, possibly from a read error. The chain joins TRBV29-1 to TRBJ1-4, with D possibly matching TRBD1 (6 bases). The CDR3 consists of 15 residues. Germline values: CDR1 SQVTM, CDR2 ANQGSEA. CDR3 sequence: CSVAGTRERDEELFF. In DNA form, the CDR3 reads TGCAGCGTCGCCGGGACAAGGGAGAGGGATGAAGAACTGTTTTTT.

As concerns this clonotype: The junction does not match germline at one end; this may be a read error. The chain is built from TRBV6-1 and TRBJ2-5; possible D gene TRBD1, 6 bases. Germline CDR1 MNHNS, CDR2 SASEGT. The CDR3 spans 14 residues. The CDR3 coding sequence is TGTGCCAGTACCCGGGATAGGGGGACGGAGATCCAGTACTTC. Translated: CASTRDRGTEIQYF.

This clonotype was seen ten or more times. This chain connects TRBV4-1 to TRBJ2-2, with TRBD2 matching over 10 bases. CDR1 MGHRA and CDR2 YSYEKL come from the germline V gene. Germline trimming cut 0 bases from V and 2 bases from J; bases unmatched to any gene: 6. The CDR3 loop spans 18 amino acids. The CDR3: CASSQDGAGGFNTGELFF. The CDR3 DNA sequence: TGCGCCAGCAGCCAAGATGGAGCGGGAGGGTTTAACACCGGGGAGCTGTTTTTT.

This clonotype was recorded many times. The V call is TRBV4-1, the J call TRBJ1-6; no clear D. The CDR3 length is 14 residues. Trimming cost V 1 base and J 7 bases, with 8 bases left between them. From germline, CDR1 is MGHRA and CDR2 YSYEKL. In DNA form, the CDR3 reads TGCGCCAGCAGCCAAGTAGGGCGGAATTCACCCCTCCACTTT. Translating gives CASSQVGRNSPLHF.